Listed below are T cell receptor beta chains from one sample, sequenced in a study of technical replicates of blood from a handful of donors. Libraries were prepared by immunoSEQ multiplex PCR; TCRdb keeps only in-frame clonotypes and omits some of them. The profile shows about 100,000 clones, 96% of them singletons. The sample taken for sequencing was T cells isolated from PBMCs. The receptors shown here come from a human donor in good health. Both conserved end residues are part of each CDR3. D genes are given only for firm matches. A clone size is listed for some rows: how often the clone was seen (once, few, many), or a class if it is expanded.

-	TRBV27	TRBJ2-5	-	TGTGCCAGCAGATTGACAGGTTTCAGGGGTCAGGAGACCCAGTACTTC	CASRLTGFRGQETQYF
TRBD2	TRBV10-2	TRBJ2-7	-	TGCGCCAGCAGGCCCCTTGGCCGAGGGACAGTAGGACTAGCGGGACTTTCCTACGAGCAGTACTTC	CASRPLGRGTVGLAGLSYEQYF
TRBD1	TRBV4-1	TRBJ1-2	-	TGCGCCAGCAGCCAAACCGGACAGGGGAACTATGGCTACACCTTC	CASSQTGQGNYGYTF
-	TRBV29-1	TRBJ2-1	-	TGCAGCGTTGAAACTTATAAGCGGGCCCATGAGCAGTTCTTC	CSVETYKRAHEQFF
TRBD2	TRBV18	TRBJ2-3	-	TGTGCCAGCTCACCACGTAGCGGGAGGGCCAGCACAGATACGCAGTATTTT	CASSPRSGRASTDTQYF
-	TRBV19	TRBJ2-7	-	TGTGCCAGTAGTATACGGGGGTATTACGAGCAGTACTTC	CASSIRGYYEQYF
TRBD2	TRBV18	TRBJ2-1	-	TGTGCCAGCTCATCGACTAGCGGGAATGAGCAGTTCTTC	CASSSTSGNEQFF
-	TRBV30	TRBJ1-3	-	TGTGCCTGGGAGAGGGTTTCTGGAAACACCATATATTTT	CAWERVSGNTIYF
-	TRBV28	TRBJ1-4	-	TGTGCCAGCAGTCCCCCTAGGGGAGGGAAACTGTTTTTT	CASSPPRGGKLFF
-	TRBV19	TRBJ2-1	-	TGTGCCAGTAGTATAGCCGGTATGAGTCGCGATGAGCAGTTCTTC	CASSIAGMSRDEQFF
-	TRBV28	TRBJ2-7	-	TGTGCCAGCAGGCCGAGGGACTCCATTAGGGACGAGCAGTACTTC	CASRPRDSIRDEQYF
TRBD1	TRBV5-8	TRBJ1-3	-	TGTGCCAGCAGCATTACAGGGGGCGCTTCTGGAAACACCATATATTTT	CASSITGGASGNTIYF
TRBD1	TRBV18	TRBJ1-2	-	TGTGCCAGCTCAATCGGGACAGTCGACGGGGATAACTATGGCTACACCTTC	CASSIGTVDGDNYGYTF
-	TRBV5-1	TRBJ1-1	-	TGCGCCAGCAGCGGGGGGACGGTAAACACTGAAGCTTTCTTT	CASSGGTVNTEAFF
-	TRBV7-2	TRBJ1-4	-	TGTGCCAGCAGCTTAGCACCCGGGATAAGTGAAAAACTGTTTTTT	CASSLAPGISEKLFF
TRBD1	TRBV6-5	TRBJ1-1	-	TGTGCCAGCGGACAGGGGCCTCTTAGTGAAGCTTTCTTT	CASGQGPLSEAFF
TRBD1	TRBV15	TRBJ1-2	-	TGTGCCACCAGCACAGGACAGGGAATTTCAACTGGCTACACCTTC	CATSTGQGISTGYTF
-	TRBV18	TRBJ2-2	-	TGTGCCAGCTCACCGACCCCTAGGGGCAGTCACGACACCGGGGAGCTGTTTTTT	CASSPTPRGSHDTGELFF
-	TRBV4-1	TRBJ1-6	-	TGCGCCAGCAGCCCGGACACGGGGGGGATCTCACCCCTCCACTTT	CASSPDTGGISPLHF
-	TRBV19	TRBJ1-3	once	TGTGCCAGCTTCGTCCTCAACGGTCATCACATATATTTT	CASFVLNGHHIYF
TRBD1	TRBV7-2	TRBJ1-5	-	TGTGCCAGCAGTTACCGGACAGGGGGGGAGCAGCCCCAGCATTTT	CASSYRTGGEQPQHF
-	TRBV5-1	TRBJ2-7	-	TGCGCCAGCAGCACGGGGGTGCCCTACGAGCAGTACTTC	CASSTGVPYEQYF
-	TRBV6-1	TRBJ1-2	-	TGTGCCAGCAGGCGGGCAGGGGATAACTATGGCTACACCTTC	CASRRAGDNYGYTF
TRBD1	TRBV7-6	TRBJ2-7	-	TGTGCCAGCAGCTCATTGGAGACCGGGACAGCAGTCTACGAGCAGTACTTC	CASSSLETGTAVYEQYF
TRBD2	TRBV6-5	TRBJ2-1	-	TGTGCCAGCAGTCGGTGGACTAGTTCCGCCAATGAGCAGTTCTTC	CASSRWTSSANEQFF
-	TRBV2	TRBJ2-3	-	TGTGCCAGCAGTAAGGAGCGGAGCACAGATACGCAGTATTTT	CASSKERSTDTQYF
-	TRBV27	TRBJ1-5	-	TGTGCCAGCAGTTTTAGAGTTAGCAATCAGCCCCAGCATTTT	CASSFRVSNQPQHF
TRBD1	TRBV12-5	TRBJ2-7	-	TGTGCTAGTGGTTTGCAAACAAACCCGGGACAGAGCTACGAGCAGTACTTC	CASGLQTNPGQSYEQYF
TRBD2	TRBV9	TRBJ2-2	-	TGTGCCAGCAGCGTATCCGGGACTAGCGGGAGGCGCACCGGGGAGCTGTTTTTT	CASSVSGTSGRRTGELFF
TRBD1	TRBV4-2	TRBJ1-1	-	TGTGCCAGCAGCCTCTTCCAGGGGGACACAGTCCACGGGAGAGCTTTCTTT	CASSLFQGDTVHGRAFF
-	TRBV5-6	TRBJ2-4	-	TGTGCCAGCACCCCAGGTTCGTTGTTCAACATTCAGTACTTC	CASTPGSLFNIQYF
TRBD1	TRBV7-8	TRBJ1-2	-	TGTGCCAGCAGCTTGGTTAGGACAGGGAATGGCTACACCTTC	CASSLVRTGNGYTF
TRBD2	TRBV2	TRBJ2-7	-	TGTGCCAGCATGGCAGGACTAGCGGGGTCCTACGAGCAGTACTTC	CASMAGLAGSYEQYF
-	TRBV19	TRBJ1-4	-	TGTGCCAGTAGTACAGGATTCGGAGAAAAACTGTTTTTT	CASSTGFGEKLFF
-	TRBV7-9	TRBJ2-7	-	TGTGCCAGCAGCTGGGCGGGTCAACCTTACGAGCAGTACTTC	CASSWAGQPYEQYF
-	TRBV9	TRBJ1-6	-	TGTGCCAGCAGCGTAGCAGGGTTCGGTAATTCACCCCTCCACTTT	CASSVAGFGNSPLHF